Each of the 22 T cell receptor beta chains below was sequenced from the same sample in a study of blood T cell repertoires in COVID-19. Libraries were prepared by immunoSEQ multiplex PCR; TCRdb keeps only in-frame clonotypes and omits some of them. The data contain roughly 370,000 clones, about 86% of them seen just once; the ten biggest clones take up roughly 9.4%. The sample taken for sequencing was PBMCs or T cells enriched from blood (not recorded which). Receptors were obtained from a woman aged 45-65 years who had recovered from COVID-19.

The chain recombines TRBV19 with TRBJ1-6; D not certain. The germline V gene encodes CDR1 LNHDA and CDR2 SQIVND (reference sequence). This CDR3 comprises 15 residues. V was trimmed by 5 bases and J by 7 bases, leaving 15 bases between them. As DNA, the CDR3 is TGTGCCAGTAGTCTTGGGCATAGTATAAATTCACCCCTCCACTTT. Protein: CASSLGHSINSPLHF.

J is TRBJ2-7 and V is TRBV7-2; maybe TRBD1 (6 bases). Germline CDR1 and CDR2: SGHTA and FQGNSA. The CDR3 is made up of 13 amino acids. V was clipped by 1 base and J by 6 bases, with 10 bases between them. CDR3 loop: CASSLETGTEQYF. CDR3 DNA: TGTGCCAGCAGCTTAGAGACAGGAACCGAGCAGTACTTC. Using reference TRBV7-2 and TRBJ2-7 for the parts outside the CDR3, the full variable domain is GAGVSQSPSNKVTEKGKDVELRCDPISGHTALYWYRQSLGQGLEFLIYFQGNSAPDKSGLPSDRFSAERTGGSVSTLTIQRTQQEDSAVYLCASSLETGTEQYFGPGTRLTVT.

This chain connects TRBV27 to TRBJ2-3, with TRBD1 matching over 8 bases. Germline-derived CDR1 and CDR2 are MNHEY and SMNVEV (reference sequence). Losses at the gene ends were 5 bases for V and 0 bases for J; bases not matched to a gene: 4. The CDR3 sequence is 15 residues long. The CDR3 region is CASSLRGRSTDTQYF. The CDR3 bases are TGTGCCAGCAGTCTCAGGGGGCGGAGCACAGATACGCAGTATTTT.

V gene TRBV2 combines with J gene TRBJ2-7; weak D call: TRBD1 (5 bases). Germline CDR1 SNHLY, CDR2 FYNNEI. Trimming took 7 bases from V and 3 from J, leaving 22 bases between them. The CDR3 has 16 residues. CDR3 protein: CASIDGWGSQGYEQYF. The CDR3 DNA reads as TGTGCCAGCATTGATGGTTGGGGCTCCCAGGGCTACGAGCAGTACTTC.

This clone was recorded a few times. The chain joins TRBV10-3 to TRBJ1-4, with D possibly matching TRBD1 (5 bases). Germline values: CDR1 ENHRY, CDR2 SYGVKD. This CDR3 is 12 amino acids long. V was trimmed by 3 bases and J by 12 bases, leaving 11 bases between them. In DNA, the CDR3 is TGTGCCATCAGTGACGACAGTTTGGAACTGTTTTTT. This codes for CAISDDSLELFF.

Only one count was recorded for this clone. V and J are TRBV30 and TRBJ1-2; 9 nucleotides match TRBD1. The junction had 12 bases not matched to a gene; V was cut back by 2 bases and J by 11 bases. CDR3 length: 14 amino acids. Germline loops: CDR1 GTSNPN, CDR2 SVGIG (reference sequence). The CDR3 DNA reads TGTGCCTGGAGTTATAAGGGGACAGGGTCCCCTTACACCTTC. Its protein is CAWSYKGTGSPYTF.

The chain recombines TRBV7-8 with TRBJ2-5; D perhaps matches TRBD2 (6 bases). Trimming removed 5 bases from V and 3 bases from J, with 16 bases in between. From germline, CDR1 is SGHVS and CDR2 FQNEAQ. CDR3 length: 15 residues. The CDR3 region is CASSPHSGGEETQYF. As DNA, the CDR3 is TGTGCCAGCAGCCCTCATAGCGGTGGAGAAGAGACCCAGTACTTC.

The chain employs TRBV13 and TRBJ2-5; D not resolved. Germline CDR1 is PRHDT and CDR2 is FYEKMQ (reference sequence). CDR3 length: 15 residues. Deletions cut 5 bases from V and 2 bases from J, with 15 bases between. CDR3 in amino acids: CASSPQGRGQETQYF. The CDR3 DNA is TGTGCCAGCAGCCCCCAAGGCCGCGGACAAGAGACCCAGTACTTC.

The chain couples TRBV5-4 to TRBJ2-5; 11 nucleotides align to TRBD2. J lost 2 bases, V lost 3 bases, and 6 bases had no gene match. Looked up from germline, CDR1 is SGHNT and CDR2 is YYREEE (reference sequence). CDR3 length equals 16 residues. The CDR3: CASSYPTSGGQETQYF. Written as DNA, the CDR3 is TGTGCCAGCAGCTACCCAACTAGCGGGGGTCAAGAGACCCAGTACTTC.

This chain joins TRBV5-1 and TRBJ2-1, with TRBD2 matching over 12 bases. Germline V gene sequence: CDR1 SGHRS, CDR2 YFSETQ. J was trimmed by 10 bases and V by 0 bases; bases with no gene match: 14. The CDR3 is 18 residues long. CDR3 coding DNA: TGCGCCAGCAGCTTGGCCATACTAGCGGGGGGACCCGACGGGGAGCAGTTCTTC. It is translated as CASSLAILAGGPDGEQFF.

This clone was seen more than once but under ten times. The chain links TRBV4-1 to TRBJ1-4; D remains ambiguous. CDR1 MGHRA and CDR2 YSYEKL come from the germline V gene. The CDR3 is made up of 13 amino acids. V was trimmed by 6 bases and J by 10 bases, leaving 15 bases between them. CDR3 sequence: CASSIDGYGKLFF. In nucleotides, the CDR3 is TGCGCCAGCAGTATAGACGGGTACGGAAAACTGTTTTTT.

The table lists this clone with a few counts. CDR3 in DNA: TGTGCCAGCAGCTTAGTAGGCAGGGGGAATTCACCCCTCCACTTT. Encoded protein: CASSLVGRGNSPLHF. The V call is TRBV7-9, the J call TRBJ1-6, with TRBD1 identical over 7 bases. The J segment lost 7 bases and the V segment lost 1 base, leaving 4 bases of the junction unmatched. The CDR3 totals 15 residues. Germline V lookup: CDR1 SEHNR, CDR2 FQNEAQ (reference sequence). Full variable domain (rest looked up from reference TRBV7-9 and TRBJ1-6): DTGVSQNPRHKITKRGQNVTFRCDPISEHNRLYWYRQTLGQGPEFLTYFQNEAQLEKSRLLSDRFSAERPKGSFSTLEIQRTEQGDSAMYLCASSLVGRGNSPLHFGNGTRLTVT.

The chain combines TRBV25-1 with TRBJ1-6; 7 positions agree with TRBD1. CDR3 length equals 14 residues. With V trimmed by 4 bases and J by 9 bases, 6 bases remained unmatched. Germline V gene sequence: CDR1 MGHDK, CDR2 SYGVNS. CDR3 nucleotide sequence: TGTGCCAGCAGTGTGACAGGGACCTTTTCACCCCTCCACTTT. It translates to CASSVTGTFSPLHF.

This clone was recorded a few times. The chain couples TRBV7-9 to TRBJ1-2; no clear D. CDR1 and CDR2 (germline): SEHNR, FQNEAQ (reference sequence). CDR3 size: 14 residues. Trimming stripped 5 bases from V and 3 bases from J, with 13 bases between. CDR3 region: CASSAILRDYGYTF. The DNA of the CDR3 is TGTGCCAGCAGCGCCATCCTCCGGGACTATGGCTACACCTTC. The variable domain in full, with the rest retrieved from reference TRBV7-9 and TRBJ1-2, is DTGVSQNPRHKITKRGQNVTFRCDPISEHNRLYWYRQTLGQGPEFLTYFQNEAQLEKSRLLSDRFSAERPKGSFSTLEIQRTEQGDSAMYLCASSAILRDYGYTFGSGTRLTVV.

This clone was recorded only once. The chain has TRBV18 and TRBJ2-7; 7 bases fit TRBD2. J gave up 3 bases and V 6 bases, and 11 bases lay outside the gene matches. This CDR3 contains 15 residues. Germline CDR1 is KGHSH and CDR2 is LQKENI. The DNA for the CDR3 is TGTGCCAGCTCCCCCGCGGGGGAAAGGGGCTACGAGCAGTACTTC. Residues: CASSPAGERGYEQYF.

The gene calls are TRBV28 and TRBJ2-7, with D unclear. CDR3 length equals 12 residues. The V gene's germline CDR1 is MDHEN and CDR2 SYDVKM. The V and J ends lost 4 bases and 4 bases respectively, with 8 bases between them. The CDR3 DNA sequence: TGTGCCAGCAGTTCGATACTATACGAGCAGTACTTC. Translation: CASSSILYEQYF.

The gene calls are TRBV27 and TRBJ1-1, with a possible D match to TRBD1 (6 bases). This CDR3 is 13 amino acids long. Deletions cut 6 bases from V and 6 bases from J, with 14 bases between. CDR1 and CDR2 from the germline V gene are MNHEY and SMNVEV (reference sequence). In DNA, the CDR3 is TGTGCCAGCAGCTCGGACAGAACATCTGAAGCTTTCTTT. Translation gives CASSSDRTSEAFF.

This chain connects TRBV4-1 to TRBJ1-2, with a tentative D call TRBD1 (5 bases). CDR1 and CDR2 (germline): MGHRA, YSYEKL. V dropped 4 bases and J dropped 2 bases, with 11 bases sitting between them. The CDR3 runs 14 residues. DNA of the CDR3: TGCGCCAGCAGCCCCCCGGGGGGAAACTATGGCTACACCTTC. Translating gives CASSPPGGNYGYTF.

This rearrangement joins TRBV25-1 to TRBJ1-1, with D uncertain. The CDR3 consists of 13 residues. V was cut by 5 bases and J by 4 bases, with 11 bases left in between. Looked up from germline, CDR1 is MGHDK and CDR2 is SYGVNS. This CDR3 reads CASSNSRATEAFF. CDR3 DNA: TGTGCCAGCAGTAACAGCAGAGCCACTGAAGCTTTCTTT.

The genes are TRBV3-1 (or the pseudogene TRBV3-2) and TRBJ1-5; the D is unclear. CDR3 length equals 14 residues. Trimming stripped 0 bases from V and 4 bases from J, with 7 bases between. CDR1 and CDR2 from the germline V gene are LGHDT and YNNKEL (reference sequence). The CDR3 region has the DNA TGTGCCAGCAGCCAAGAGTCGGGGAATCAGCCCCAGCATTTT. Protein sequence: CASSQESGNQPQHF.

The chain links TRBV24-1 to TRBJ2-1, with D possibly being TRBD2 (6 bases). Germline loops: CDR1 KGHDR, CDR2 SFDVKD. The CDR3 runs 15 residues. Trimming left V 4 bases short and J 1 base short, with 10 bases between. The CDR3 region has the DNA TGTGCCACCAGTGACACAGGAGGGTCCTACAATGAGCAGTTCTTC. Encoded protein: CATSDTGGSYNEQFF.

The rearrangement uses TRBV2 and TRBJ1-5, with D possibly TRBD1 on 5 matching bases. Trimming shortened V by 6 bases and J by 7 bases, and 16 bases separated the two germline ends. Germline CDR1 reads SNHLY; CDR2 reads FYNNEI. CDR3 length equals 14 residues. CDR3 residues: CASSPQGSWQPQHF. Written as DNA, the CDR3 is TGTGCCAGCAGCCCTCAGGGTAGTTGGCAGCCCCAGCATTTT.